The present T cell receptor beta chain was sequenced within a study of early T cells in non-severe SARS-CoV-2 infection. Findings of the study overall: Matching with VDJdb favored anti-spike CD8 responses (missing private and CD4 specificities).

With regard to this clonotype: Its specificity is unknown.

Unique molecular identifiers were attached to individual cDNA molecules. TCRdb itself ran the 5' RACE reads through MiXCR, one entry per CDR3 protein. The sample has around 77,000 distinct CDR3 sequences; 9% to 15% are singletons. CDR1 is SGHTA and CDR2 is FQGTGA in the germline V gene. Trimming at V came to 2 bases and at J to 7 bases, leaving 4 bases not matched to a gene. The CDR3 has 16 amino acids. This clonotype was obtained from an adult who was a healthcare worker with PCR-confirmed SARS-CoV-2 infection or an uninfected control (not recorded which). The donor label of this sample is uncertain. The rearrangement links TRBV7-3 to TRBJ2-1; 14 bases align to TRBD2. The input for sequencing was whole blood, taken at baseline. The CDR3 DNA follows: TGTGCCAGCAGCTTATCGACTAGCGGGAGGGGGAATGAGCAGTTCTTC. It encodes CASSLSTSGRGNEQFF. The complete variable domain, with remaining parts taken from reference TRBV7-3 and TRBJ2-1, reads GAGVSQTPSNKVTEKGKYVELRCDPISGHTALYWYRQSLGQGPEFLIYFQGTGAADDSGLPNDRFFAVRPEGSVSTLKIQRTERGDSAVYLCASSLSTSGRGNEQFFGPGTRLTVL.